This note documents a single TCR beta chain sequence. The CDR3 has 15 amino acids. Germline V gene data show CDR1 as SEHNR and CDR2 as FQNEAQ (reference sequence). Trimming took off 7 bases at V and 5 bases at J, with 21 bases between the two ends. Sequenced by immunoSEQ multiplex PCR; TCRdb stores in-frame clones only, minus some. The sample yields 72,000 or so clones, about 90% seen once. Stable patients also lacked confetti depigmentation, a sign of active vitiligo. This sample was taken from a study of resident and recirculating memory T cells in vitiligo. Looking at the study overall: Shave-biopsy epidermis from lesional and nonlesional skin was sequenced alongside PBMCs.

Input material: blood. This TCR derives from a male donor with vitiligo. The genes are TRBV7-9 and TRBJ2-7, with a possible D match to TRBD1 (5 bases). This chain's CDR3 is CASTILEGVGNEQYF. CDR3 bases: TGTGCCAGCACCATTCTCGAAGGGGTGGGAAACGAGCAGTACTTC.